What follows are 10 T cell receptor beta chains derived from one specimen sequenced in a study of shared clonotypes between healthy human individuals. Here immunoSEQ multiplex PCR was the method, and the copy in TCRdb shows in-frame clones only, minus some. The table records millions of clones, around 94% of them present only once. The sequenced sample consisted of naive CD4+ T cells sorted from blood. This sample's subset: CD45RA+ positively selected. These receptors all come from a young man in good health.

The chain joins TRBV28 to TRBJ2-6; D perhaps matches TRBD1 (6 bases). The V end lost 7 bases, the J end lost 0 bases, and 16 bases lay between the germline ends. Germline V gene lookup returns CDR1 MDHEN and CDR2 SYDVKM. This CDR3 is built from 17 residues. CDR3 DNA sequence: TGTGCCAGCACCGAACGGCAGGGGAACTCTGGGGCCAACGTCCTGACTTTC. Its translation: CASTERQGNSGANVLTF.

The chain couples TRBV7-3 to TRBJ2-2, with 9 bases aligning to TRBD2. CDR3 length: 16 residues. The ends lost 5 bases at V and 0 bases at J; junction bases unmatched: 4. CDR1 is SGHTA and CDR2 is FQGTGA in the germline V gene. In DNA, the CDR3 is TGTGCCAGCAGCACAACTAGCGGGTCGAACACCGGGGAGCTGTTTTTT. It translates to CASSTTSGSNTGELFF. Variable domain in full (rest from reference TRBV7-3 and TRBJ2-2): GAGVSQTPSNKVTEKGKYVELRCDPISGHTALYWYRQSLGQGPEFLIYFQGTGAADDSGLPNDRFFAVRPEGSVSTLKIQRTERGDSAVYLCASSTTSGSNTGELFFGEGSRLTVL.

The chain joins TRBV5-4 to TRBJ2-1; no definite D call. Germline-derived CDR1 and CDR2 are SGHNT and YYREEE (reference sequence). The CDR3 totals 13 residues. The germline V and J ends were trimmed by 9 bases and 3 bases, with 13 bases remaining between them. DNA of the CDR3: TGTGCCACTCATGGTGTGAACTACAATGAGCAGTTCTTC. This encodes CATHGVNYNEQFF.

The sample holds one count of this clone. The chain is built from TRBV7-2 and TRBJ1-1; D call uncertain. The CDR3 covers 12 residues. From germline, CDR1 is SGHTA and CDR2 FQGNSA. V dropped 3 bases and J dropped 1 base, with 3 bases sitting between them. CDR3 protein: CASSFANTEAFF. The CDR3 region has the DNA TGTGCCAGCAGCTTTGCGAACACTGAAGCTTTCTTT.

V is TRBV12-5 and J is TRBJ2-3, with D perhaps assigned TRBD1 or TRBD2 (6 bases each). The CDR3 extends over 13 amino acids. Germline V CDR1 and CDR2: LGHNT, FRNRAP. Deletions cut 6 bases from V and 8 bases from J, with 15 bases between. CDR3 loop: CASGNDKGGTQYF. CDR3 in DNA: TGTGCTAGTGGCAATGATAAGGGGGGTACGCAGTATTTT.

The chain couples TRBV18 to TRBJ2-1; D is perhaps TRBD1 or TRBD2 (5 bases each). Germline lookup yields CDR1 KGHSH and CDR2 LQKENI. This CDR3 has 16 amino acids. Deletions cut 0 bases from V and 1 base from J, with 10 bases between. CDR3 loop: CASSPPGWGSYNEQFF. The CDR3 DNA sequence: TGTGCCAGCTCACCACCTGGGTGGGGGTCCTACAATGAGCAGTTCTTC.

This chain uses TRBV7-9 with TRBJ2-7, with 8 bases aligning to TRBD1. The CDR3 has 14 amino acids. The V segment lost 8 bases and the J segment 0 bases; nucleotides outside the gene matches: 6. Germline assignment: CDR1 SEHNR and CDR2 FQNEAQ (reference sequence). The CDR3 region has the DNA TGTGCCAGCTCCCGGGGACAGGCCTCCTACGAGCAGTACTTC. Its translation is CASSRGQASYEQYF. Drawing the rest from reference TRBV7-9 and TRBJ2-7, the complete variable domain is DTGVSQNPRHKITKRGQNVTFRCDPISEHNRLYWYRQTLGQGPEFLTYFQNEAQLEKSRLLSDRFSAERPKGSFSTLEIQRTEQGDSAMYLCASSRGQASYEQYFGPGTRLTVT.

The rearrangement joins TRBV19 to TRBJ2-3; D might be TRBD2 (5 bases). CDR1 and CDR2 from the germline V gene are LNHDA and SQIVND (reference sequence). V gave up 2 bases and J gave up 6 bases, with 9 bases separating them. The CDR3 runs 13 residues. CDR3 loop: CASSIQAADTQYF. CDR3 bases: TGTGCCAGTAGTATACAAGCGGCGGATACGCAGTATTTT.

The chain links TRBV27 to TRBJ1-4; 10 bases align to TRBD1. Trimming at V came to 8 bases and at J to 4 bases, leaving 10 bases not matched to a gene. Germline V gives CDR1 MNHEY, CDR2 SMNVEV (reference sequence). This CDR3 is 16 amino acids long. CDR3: CASRPNGQGDNEKLFF. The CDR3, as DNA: TGTGCCAGCCGACCGAACGGACAGGGGGATAATGAAAAACTGTTTTTT. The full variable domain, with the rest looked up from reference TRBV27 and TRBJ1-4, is EAQVTQNPRYLITVTGKKLTVTCSQNMNHEYMSWYRQDPGLGLRQIYYSMNVEVTDKGDVPEGYKVSRKEKRNFPLILESPSPNQTSLYFCASRPNGQGDNEKLFFGSGTQLSVL.

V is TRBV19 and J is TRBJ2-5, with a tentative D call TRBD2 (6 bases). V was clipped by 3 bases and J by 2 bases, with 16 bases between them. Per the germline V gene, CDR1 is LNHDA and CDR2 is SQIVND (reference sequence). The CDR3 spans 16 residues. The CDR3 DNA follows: TGTGCCAGTAGTATGACATCCCGGGGGACGCAAGAGACCCAGTACTTC. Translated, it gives CASSMTSRGTQETQYF.